These 27 T cell receptor beta chains were all obtained from the same sample, sequenced in a study of beta chain features in type 1 diabetes. Reverse transcribing all isolated RNA meant expressed TCRB transcripts were sequenced. This table comes from immunoSEQ multiplex PCR, and its TCRdb copy is limited to in-frame clones, with some not included. The data contain fewer than 650,000 clones, 15% of them singletons. Sequencing was carried out using naive CD4+ T cells from blood. These receptors all come from a man younger than 35 in good health.

This clone was counted a few times. The CDR3 protein is CASSQGWGMDTTPLHF. The CDR3 DNA follows: TGCGCCAGCAGCCAAGGATGGGGGATGGACACGACACCCCTCCACTTT. The chain employs TRBV4-1 and TRBJ1-6; D may be TRBD1 (5 bases). Germline V lookup: CDR1 MGHRA, CDR2 YSYEKL. Trimming stripped 1 base from V and 11 bases from J, with 18 bases between. This CDR3 has 16 amino acids.

The chain couples TRBV19 to TRBJ1-5; 10 bases agree with TRBD1. The J segment lost 7 bases and the V segment lost 6 bases, leaving 15 bases of the junction unmatched. Germline CDR1 reads LNHDA; CDR2 reads SQIVND (reference sequence). There are 17 residues in the CDR3. The CDR3 here is CASSPGTGVLPQQPQHF. The CDR3 DNA follows: TGTGCCAGTAGCCCCGGGACAGGGGTCCTACCACAGCAGCCCCAGCATTTT.

The V gene is TRBV5-4, the J gene TRBJ2-7, with D possibly TRBD2 on 5 matching bases. Germline CDR1 and CDR2: SGHNT and YYREEE (reference sequence). V gave up 2 bases and J gave up 3 bases, with 12 bases separating them. The CDR3 has 14 residues. This CDR3 is CASSLTRTVYEQYF. CDR3 nucleotide sequence: TGTGCCAGCAGCTTAACGCGGACTGTCTACGAGCAGTACTTC.

The rearrangement uses TRBV9 and TRBJ2-1; D is perhaps TRBD1 (5 bases). The CDR3 length is 15 residues. The V end lost 0 bases, the J end lost 0 bases, and 7 bases lay between the germline ends. Germline lookup yields CDR1 SGDLS and CDR2 YYNGEE. The CDR3 spells CASSVEGFSYNEQFF. The CDR3 DNA reads as TGTGCCAGCAGCGTAGAGGGGTTCTCCTACAATGAGCAGTTCTTC.

The chain is built from TRBV9 and TRBJ2-1; TRBD2 might be the D (5 bases). The V gene's germline CDR1 is SGDLS and CDR2 YYNGEE. CDR3 length equals 17 residues. V was pared by 4 bases and J by 0 bases, with 17 bases between. The DNA for the CDR3 is TGTGCCAGCAGCCCCCAAGGGCGGGCCTTCTCCTACAATGAGCAGTTCTTC. Its translation is CASSPQGRAFSYNEQFF.

This clone was recorded a few times. The rearrangement links TRBV5-1 to TRBJ2-5, with 7 bases aligning to TRBD1. In germline, CDR1 is SGHRS, CDR2 YFSETQ. The CDR3 contains 14 residues. The trim removed 1 base at V and 4 bases at J, leaving 4 bases unmatched. The CDR3 sequence: CASSLSDRAETQYF. The DNA of the CDR3 is TGCGCCAGCAGCTTGAGCGACAGGGCAGAGACCCAGTACTTC. Full variable domain (missing parts from reference TRBV5-1 and TRBJ2-5): KAGVTQTPRYLIKTRGQQVTLSCSPISGHRSVSWYQQTPGQGLQFLFEYFSETQRNKGNFPGRFSGRQFSNSRSEMNVSTLELGDSALYLCASSLSDRAETQYFGPGTRLLVL.

The CDR3 sequence: CASSVAPFLRGAYGYTF. CDR3 sequence (DNA): TGTGCCAGCAGCGTAGCCCCGTTCCTCAGGGGGGCCTATGGCTACACCTTC. V and J are TRBV9 and TRBJ1-2; 7 nucleotides agree with TRBD1. The CDR3 has 17 residues. The J segment lost 4 bases and the V segment lost 0 bases, leaving 12 bases of the junction unmatched. Germline V lookup: CDR1 SGDLS, CDR2 YYNGEE.

The table lists this clone with a few counts. V and J are TRBV10-3 and TRBJ2-5; a possible D gene is TRBD1 (6 bases). This CDR3 has 15 residues. Germline V gene sequence: CDR1 ENHRY, CDR2 SYGVKD. The germline V and J ends were trimmed by 0 bases and 4 bases, with 12 bases remaining between them. DNA of the CDR3: TGTGCCATCAGTGAGTCTCAGGGGAGAGGAGAGACCCAGTACTTC. This gives the protein CAISESQGRGETQYF.

The V gene is TRBV6-4, the J gene TRBJ2-3; D gene uncertain. CDR1 and CDR2 from the germline V gene are MRHNA and SNTAGT. V was cut by 3 bases and J by 8 bases, with 6 bases left in between. The CDR3 spans 11 residues. CDR3 region: CASSESGTQYF. The CDR3 DNA follows: TGTGCCAGCAGTGAGTCGGGTACGCAGTATTTT.

V is TRBV7-2 and J is TRBJ1-1, with 9 bases matching TRBD1. The CDR3 is 15 amino acids. Germline V gene data show CDR1 as SGHTA and CDR2 as FQGNSA. After removal of 5 bases from V and 0 bases from J, the junction contained 4 bases not matched to a gene. The CDR3 DNA is TGTGCCAGCAGCCGGACAGGGGCCATGAACACTGAAGCTTTCTTT. Protein: CASSRTGAMNTEAFF. Full variable domain (missing parts from reference TRBV7-2 and TRBJ1-1): GAGVSQSPSNKVTEKGKDVELRCDPISGHTALYWYRQSLGQGLEFLIYFQGNSAPDKSGLPSDRFSAERTGGSVSTLTIQRTQQEDSAVYLCASSRTGAMNTEAFFGQGTRLTVV.

The J gene is TRBJ2-2, the V gene TRBV4-1; TRBD1 is a possible D gene (7 bases). V was clipped by 3 bases and J by 1 base, with 15 bases between them. The CDR3 length is 17 residues. Germline CDR1 MGHRA, CDR2 YSYEKL. The CDR3, as DNA: TGCGCCAGCAGCCATCTACCAGGGGGGATGAACACCGGGGAGCTGTTTTTT. Translated: CASSHLPGGMNTGELFF.

In this sample, this clone turned up a few times. V and J are TRBV19 and TRBJ2-5; D is perhaps TRBD1 or TRBD2 (5 bases each). V lost 0 bases, J lost 4 bases, and 12 bases lay in between. This CDR3 spans 15 amino acids. CDR1 LNHDA and CDR2 SQIVND come from the germline V gene (reference sequence). The CDR3 region has the DNA TGTGCCAGTAGTATAGATCACGGGACCAGAGAGACCCAGTACTTC. Protein product: CASSIDHGTRETQYF.

The J gene is TRBJ1-4, the V gene TRBV7-2; no clear D gene. The CDR3 is 16 amino acids. Germline V gene sequence: CDR1 SGHTA, CDR2 FQGNSA. Trimming took off 5 bases at V and 0 bases at J, with 13 bases between the two ends. CDR3 in amino acids: CASSLRVGATNEKLFF. In DNA, the CDR3 is TGTGCCAGCAGCCTGAGAGTCGGGGCAACTAATGAAAAACTGTTTTTT.

The chain links TRBV20-1 to TRBJ1-5; no clear D. V was cut by 3 bases and J by 9 bases, with 9 bases left in between. This CDR3 region has 11 residues. Per germline, CDR1 DFQATT and CDR2 SNEGSKA (reference sequence). The CDR3 loop is CSASPGRPQHF. DNA of the CDR3: TGCAGTGCTAGCCCGGGTCGGCCCCAGCATTTT.

Concerning this clone itself: This CDR3 is also generated by other DNA sequences in the sample. The genes are TRBV5-4 and TRBJ2-3; no firm D call. The CDR3 is made up of 14 amino acids. Germline V gene sequence: CDR1 SGHNT, CDR2 YYREEE (reference sequence). Trimming pared 0 bases from V and 0 bases from J, leaving 5 bases between. CDR3 region: CASSLVSSTDTQYF. As DNA, the CDR3 is TGTGCCAGCAGCTTGGTATCTAGCACAGATACGCAGTATTTT.

This clone was counted a few times. CDR3 sequence (DNA): TGTGCCAGCTCCCTAGAAGGACAGGCAAGGACCGGGGAGCTGTTTTTT. Translating gives CASSLEGQARTGELFF. The V gene is TRBV2, the J gene TRBJ2-2; TRBD1 aligns across 7 bases. Losses at the gene ends were 8 bases for V and 5 bases for J; bases not matched to a gene: 14. The CDR3 is made up of 16 amino acids. Germline loops: CDR1 SNHLY, CDR2 FYNNEI. Using reference TRBV2 and TRBJ2-2 for the parts outside the CDR3, the full variable domain is EPEVTQTPSHQVTQMGQEVILRCVPISNHLYFYWYRQILGQKVEFLVSFYNNEISEKSEIFDDQFSVERPDGSNFTLKIRSTKLEDSAMYFCASSLEGQARTGELFFGEGSRLTVL.

This clone was counted only a few times. The rearrangement uses TRBV12-5 and TRBJ1-1, with TRBD1 as a possible D gene (6 bases). This CDR3 comprises 14 residues. Trimming shortened V by 5 bases and J by 2 bases, and 12 bases separated the two germline ends. Germline V gives CDR1 LGHNT, CDR2 FRNRAP. The CDR3 is CASGPDRVNTEAFF. As DNA, the CDR3 is TGTGCTAGTGGTCCGGACAGAGTCAACACTGAAGCTTTCTTT. Combining the CDR3 with reference TRBV12-5 and TRBJ1-1 gives the whole variable domain DARVTQTPRHKVTEMGQEVTMRCQPILGHNTVFWYRQTMMQGLELLAYFRNRAPLDDSGMPKDRFSAEMPDATLATLKIQPSEPRDSAVYFCASGPDRVNTEAFFGQGTRLTVV.

This clone has just a few counts. The chain has TRBV27 and TRBJ2-7; 8 nucleotides agree with TRBD1. The CDR3 is made up of 15 amino acids. In germline, CDR1 is MNHEY, CDR2 SMNVEV (reference sequence). The V gene end was trimmed by 3 bases and the J gene end by 6 bases; junction bases not matched to a gene: 10. CDR3 nucleotides: TGTGCCAGCAGTTTGGCCGGACAGGGTCTTTTCGAGCAGTACTTC. Amino acids: CASSLAGQGLFEQYF.

There are a few counts of this clone. This rearrangement joins TRBV14 to TRBJ2-1, with 7 bases identical to TRBD2. The germline V gene has CDR1 SGHDN and CDR2 FVKESK. The V and J ends lost 0 bases and 4 bases, in that order; junction bases with no gene match: 9. CDR3 length: 17 residues. CDR3 sequence reads: CASSQDNGPSGYNEQFF. The CDR3 region has the DNA TGTGCCAGCAGCCAAGATAACGGTCCTAGCGGATACAATGAGCAGTTCTTC.

The rearrangement uses TRBV6-5 and TRBJ2-4; perhaps TRBD2 as D (5 bases). V was shortened by 5 bases and J by 9 bases, with 11 bases between the two germline ends. In germline, CDR1 is MNHEY, CDR2 SVGAGI. The CDR3 is 12 amino acids. CDR3 region: CASSPTNFIQYF. CDR3 nucleotide sequence: TGTGCCAGCAGTCCGACTAACTTCATTCAGTACTTC.

This clone was seen a few times. The chain combines TRBV2 with TRBJ2-2; 9 bases align to TRBD2. Germline-derived CDR1 and CDR2 are SNHLY and FYNNEI. There are 16 residues in the CDR3. With V trimmed by 8 bases and J by 4 bases, 11 bases remained unmatched. CDR3 amino acids: CASRPVSGSSTGELFF. For the CDR3, the DNA is TGTGCCAGCCGTCCTGTTAGCGGGAGCAGCACCGGGGAGCTGTTTTTT.

This chain uses TRBV4-3 with TRBJ1-2; D not resolved. The CDR3 has 14 residues. CDR1 LGHNA and CDR2 YSLEER come from the germline V gene. Trimming took off 0 bases at V and 2 bases at J, with 7 bases between the two ends. In nucleotides, the CDR3 is TGCGCCAGCAGCCAAGAACTGGGAAACTATGGCTACACCTTC. Translating gives CASSQELGNYGYTF.

This clone was counted a few times. This chain joins TRBV10-3 and TRBJ1-3; weak D call: TRBD1 (5 bases). Germline CDR1 is ENHRY and CDR2 is SYGVKD. The germline V and J ends were trimmed by 7 bases and 1 base, with 14 bases remaining between them. The CDR3 has 15 amino acids. The CDR3 DNA follows: TGTGCCATCACGAGGGGTGAGGTGTCTGGAAACACCATATATTTT. Amino acid sequence: CAITRGEVSGNTIYF.

The chain links TRBV7-2 to TRBJ1-2; no definite D call. Germline values: CDR1 SGHTA, CDR2 FQGNSA. The CDR3 sequence is 16 residues long. The V end was cut by 5 bases, the J end by 2 bases, with 18 bases between. The CDR3 spells CASSPFQLGQNYGYTF. The CDR3, as DNA: TGTGCCAGCAGCCCCTTCCAGTTGGGCCAAAACTATGGCTACACCTTC. Full variable domain (rest looked up from reference TRBV7-2 and TRBJ1-2): GAGVSQSPSNKVTEKGKDVELRCDPISGHTALYWYRQSLGQGLEFLIYFQGNSAPDKSGLPSDRFSAERTGGSVSTLTIQRTQQEDSAVYLCASSPFQLGQNYGYTFGSGTRLTVV.

The CDR3 DNA follows: TGTGCCAGCAGCTTCCCTAGCGGGGGTGAGGAGACCCAGTACTTC. Protein product: CASSFPSGGEETQYF. The chain carries TRBV5-4 and TRBJ2-5; 10 bases match TRBD2. Germline loops: CDR1 SGHNT, CDR2 YYREEE (reference sequence). V shed 2 bases, J shed 5 bases, and the junction held 6 bases outside the gene matches. The CDR3 sequence is 15 residues long.

A few counts support this clone. In DNA, the CDR3 is TGTGCCAGCAGCCCCGGGACTAGCGGAACCATGTACCAAGAGACCCAGTACTTC. This codes for CASSPGTSGTMYQETQYF. The chain employs TRBV9 and TRBJ2-5, with TRBD2 identical over 11 bases. Germline assignment: CDR1 SGDLS and CDR2 YYNGEE. The CDR3 loop spans 18 amino acids. V lost 4 bases, J lost 0 bases, and 11 bases stayed unmatched.

The chain carries TRBV7-9 and TRBJ1-2; D unresolved. The CDR3 covers 14 residues. V shed 3 bases and J shed 2 bases, with 10 bases lying between them. The germline gives CDR1 SEHNR, CDR2 FQNEAQ (reference sequence). The CDR3 loop is CASSFNSLNYGYTF. DNA for the CDR3: TGTGCCAGCAGCTTTAACAGCTTAAACTATGGCTACACCTTC.